This TCR beta chain was identified in a study of siplizumab effects on memory and regulatory T cells. Overall study findings and caveats: Major contributors to the alloresponse seemed to be naive T cells, which also appeared more diverse than memory cells.

Profiling relied on immunoSEQ multiplex PCR, and the TCRdb table lists in-frame clones only, not all of them. Seen here are a few thousand clones, just under 50% observed once, and the top ten hold around 4%. This clone was detected a few times. Its antigen is not identified. The authors cocultured the mixed lymphocyte reaction cells at 37 degrees C for over 5 days. The sample comprised CFSE-low (dividing) CD4+ T cells sorted from an allogeneic mixed lymphocyte reaction. This clonotype originated in a human donor in good health; the cells came from an allogeneic mixed lymphocyte reaction. Some clones in this sample may be carry-over from other donors' samples.

The CDR3 DNA reads TGTGCCAGCAGTCGCCCAGGACAGGGCTACGAGCAGTACTTC. Translation: CASSRPGQGYEQYF. The V gene is TRBV6-6, the J gene TRBJ2-7; the match to TRBD1 covers 8 bases. The CDR3 sequence is 14 residues long. Germline trimming cut 5 bases from V and 3 bases from J; bases unmatched to any gene: 6. Germline CDR1 and CDR2: MNHNY and SVGAGI (reference sequence).